This passage covers 5 T cell receptor beta chains from one sample sequenced in a study of blood T cell repertoires in COVID-19. Sequencing used immunoSEQ multiplex PCR; TCRdb keeps in-frame clones, though not all of them. The sample yields 86,000 or so clones, roughly 89% seen once. Material: peripheral blood. The receptors stem from a woman aged 45-65 years in a cohort sampled during active COVID-19.

This clone was recorded once. The J gene is TRBJ2-3, the V gene TRBV20-1; weak D call: TRBD2 (5 bases). The CDR3 extends over 11 amino acids. Trimming cost V 6 bases and J 8 bases, with 12 bases left between them. Germline CDR1 is DFQATT and CDR2 is SNEGSKA (reference sequence). The CDR3 region is CSALPGGTQYF. The CDR3 bases are TGCAGTGCCCTCCCAGGAGGTACGCAGTATTTT.

This chain links TRBV5-1 with TRBJ1-6, with a possible D match to TRBD1 (5 bases). Trimming left V 0 bases short and J 1 base short, with 14 bases between. The CDR3 runs to 18 residues. The germline V gene has CDR1 SGHRS and CDR2 YFSETQ. CDR3: CASSLVTGRFSYNSPLHF. DNA of the CDR3: TGCGCCAGCAGCTTGGTTACAGGACGATTTTCCTATAATTCACCCCTCCACTTT.

The genes are TRBV5-1 and TRBJ1-1, with D maybe TRBD1 (6 bases). Germline CDR1 reads SGHRS; CDR2 reads YFSETQ. The CDR3 runs 12 residues. Trimming stripped 4 bases from V and 7 bases from J, with 11 bases between. The CDR3 DNA follows: TGCGCCAGCAGCCTGGGACACAATGAAGCTTTCTTT. Translated, it gives CASSLGHNEAFF.

The J gene is TRBJ1-5, the V gene TRBV19, with 8 bases fitting TRBD1. The V and J ends lost 6 bases and 7 bases, in that order; junction bases with no gene match: 8. From germline, CDR1 is LNHDA and CDR2 SQIVND (reference sequence). The CDR3 consists of 14 residues. The DNA of the CDR3 is TGTGCCAGTAGCTCCGGACAGGGAAGGCAGCCCCAGCATTTT. This sequence encodes CASSSGQGRQPQHF.

This chain links TRBV2 with TRBJ2-7; the match to TRBD2 covers 11 bases. Trimming removed 6 bases from V and 7 bases from J; junction bases left unmatched: 11. In germline, CDR1 is SNHLY, CDR2 FYNNEI. This CDR3 contains 15 residues. The CDR3, as DNA: TGTGCCAGCAGAAGTGGATTAGCGGGGGGGAGGGAGCAGTACTTC. Protein sequence: CASRSGLAGGREQYF.